This section outlines one T cell receptor beta chain sequence together with its context. The target antigen is unknown. The repertoire was sequenced with immunoSEQ multiplex PCR; TCRdb's copy has only in-frame clones and lacks some. In the table there are approximately 17,000 clones, roughly 45% of which are singletons. This specimen comes from a study of radiation and T cells in renal cell carcinoma. Study-level findings and limits: Compared with controls, irradiated tumors had more, larger dominant CDR3 motifs. Pretreatment tumor biopsies were lacking, so baseline clonotypes are unknown. Intratumoral heterogeneity was not captured in these approximately 1 g regions.

The CDR3 has 14 residues. Documented treatment: 15 Gy SBRT to primary tumor, nephrectomy 4 weeks later. Nephrectomy followed 15 Gy stereotactic body radiation by 4 weeks. The sample consisted of tumor tissue, taken from a patient whose treatment included radiotherapy and nephrectomy. V usage is TRBV21-1 and J usage is TRBJ1-5; the table's TRBD1 call for D was not verified on the DNA. TRBV21-1 constitutes a pseudogene. The TCR comes from a woman in her sixties with renal cell carcinoma. CDR3 residues: CASSSGQVNQPQHF. In DNA form, the CDR3 reads TGTGCCAGCAGCAGCGGACAGGTCAATCAGCCCCAGCATTTT.